This record looks at one T cell receptor beta chain sequence and its context. Its antigen remains unknown. The entry originates in a study of STAT5B mutations in CD4+ large granular lymphocyte leukemia. Germline V gene data show CDR1 as SGHRS and CDR2 as YFSETQ. This CDR3 spans 16 amino acids. The V and J ends lost 0 bases and 8 bases respectively, with 17 bases between them. The study's findings and limits: The CD4+ versus CD8+ T-LGLL clonality difference may reflect limited sample size.

Assay: immunoSEQ multiplex PCR; the TCRdb copy retains only in-frame clones and omits some. The top ten hold 0.3% to 0.45% of the sample, which has around 47,000 clones, 80% to 85% seen once. The sequencing input was CD4+ T cells from blood buffy coats. The TCR comes from a human donor in good health. This chain uses TRBV5-1 with TRBJ1-4; D is ambiguous. CDR3 coding DNA: TGCGCCAGCAGCTTGGCCGGGCTACTCGTTCCGGAAAAACTGTTTTTT. Its translation: CASSLAGLLVPEKLFF. Complete variable domain (other parts from reference TRBV5-1 and TRBJ1-4): KAGVTQTPRYLIKTRGQQVTLSCSPISGHRSVSWYQQTPGQGLQFLFEYFSETQRNKGNFPGRFSGRQFSNSRSEMNVSTLELGDSALYLCASSLAGLLVPEKLFFGSGTQLSVL.